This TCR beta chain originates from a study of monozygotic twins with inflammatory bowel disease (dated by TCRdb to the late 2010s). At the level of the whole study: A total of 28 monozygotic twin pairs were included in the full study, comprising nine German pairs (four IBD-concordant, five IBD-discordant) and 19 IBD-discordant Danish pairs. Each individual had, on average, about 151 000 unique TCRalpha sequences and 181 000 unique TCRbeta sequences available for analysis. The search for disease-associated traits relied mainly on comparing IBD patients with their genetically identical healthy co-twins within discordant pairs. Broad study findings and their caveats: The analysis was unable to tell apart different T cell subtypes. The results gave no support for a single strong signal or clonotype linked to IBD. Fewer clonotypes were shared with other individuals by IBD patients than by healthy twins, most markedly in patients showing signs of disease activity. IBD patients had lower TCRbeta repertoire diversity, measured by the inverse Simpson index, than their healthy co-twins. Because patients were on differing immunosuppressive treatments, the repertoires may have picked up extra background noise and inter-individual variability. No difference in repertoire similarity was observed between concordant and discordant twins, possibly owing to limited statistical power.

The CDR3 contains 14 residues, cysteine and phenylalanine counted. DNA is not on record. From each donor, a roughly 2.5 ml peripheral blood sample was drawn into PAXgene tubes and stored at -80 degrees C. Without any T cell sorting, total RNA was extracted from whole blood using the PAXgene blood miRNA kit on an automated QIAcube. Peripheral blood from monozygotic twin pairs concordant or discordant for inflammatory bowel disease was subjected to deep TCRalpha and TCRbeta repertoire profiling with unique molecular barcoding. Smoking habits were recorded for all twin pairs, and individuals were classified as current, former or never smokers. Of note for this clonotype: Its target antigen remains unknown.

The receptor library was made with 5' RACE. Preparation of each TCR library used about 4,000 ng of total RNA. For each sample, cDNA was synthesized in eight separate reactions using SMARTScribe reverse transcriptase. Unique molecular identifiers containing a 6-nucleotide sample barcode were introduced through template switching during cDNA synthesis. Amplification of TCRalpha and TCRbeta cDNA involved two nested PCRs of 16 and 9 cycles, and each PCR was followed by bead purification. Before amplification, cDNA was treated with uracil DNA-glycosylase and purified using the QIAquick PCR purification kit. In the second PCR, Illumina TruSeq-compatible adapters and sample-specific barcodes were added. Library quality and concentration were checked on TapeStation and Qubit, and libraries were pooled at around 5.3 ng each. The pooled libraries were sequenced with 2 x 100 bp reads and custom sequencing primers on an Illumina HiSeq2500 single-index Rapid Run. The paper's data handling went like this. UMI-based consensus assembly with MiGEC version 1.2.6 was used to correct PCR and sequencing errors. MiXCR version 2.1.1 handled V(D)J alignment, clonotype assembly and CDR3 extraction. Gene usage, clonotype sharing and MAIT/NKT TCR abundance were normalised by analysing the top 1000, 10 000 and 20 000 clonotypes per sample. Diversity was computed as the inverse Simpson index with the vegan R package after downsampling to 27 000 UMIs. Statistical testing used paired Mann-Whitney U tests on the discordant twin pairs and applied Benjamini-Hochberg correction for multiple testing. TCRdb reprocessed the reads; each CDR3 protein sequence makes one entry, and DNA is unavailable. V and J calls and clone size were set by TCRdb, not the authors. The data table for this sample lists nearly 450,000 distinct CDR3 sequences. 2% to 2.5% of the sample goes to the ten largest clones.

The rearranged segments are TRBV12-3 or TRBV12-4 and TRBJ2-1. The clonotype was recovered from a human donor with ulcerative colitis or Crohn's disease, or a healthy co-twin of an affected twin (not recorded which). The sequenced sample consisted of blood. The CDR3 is CASRLAGVGNEQFF.